Ten or more counts support the clone carrying this TCR beta chain. The record originates from a study of T cells in Graves' hyperthyroidism and ophthalmopathy. The overall study: Peripheral blood was secured at the point of initial diagnosis, before any treatment.

The investigators amplified TCR beta CDR3 regions from RNA transcripts. First-round RT-PCR with HTBI primers amplified the TCR CDR3 region. MiXCR, run by TCRdb on the multiplex PCR reads, gives a single entry per CDR3 protein. The table lists 380,000 or so distinct CDR3 sequences, approximately 13% of them singletons. This TCR derives from a woman in her 30s with Graves' hyperthyroidism. What was sequenced was blood.

Here the CDR3 reads CSAPRELAETQYF. CDR3 in DNA: TGCAGTGCCCCGAGGGAACTAGCGGAGACCCAGTACTTC. The chain uses TRBV20-1 and TRBJ2-5; 7 positions agree with TRBD2. CDR1 and CDR2 (germline): DFQATT, SNEGSKA (reference sequence). Germline trimming cut 6 bases from V and 5 bases from J; bases unmatched to any gene: 9. The CDR3 runs to 13 residues.